These 2 T cell receptor beta chains were sequenced from one sample in a study of blood T cell repertoires in COVID-19. Clones were sequenced by immunoSEQ multiplex PCR, and TCRdb holds only the in-frame ones, with some missing. The profile shows 120,000 or so clones, more than 80% of them singletons. Sequences were obtained from peripheral blood. The receptors derive from a man between 40 and 49 years old with acute or convalescent COVID-19.

This clone has more than one count but fewer than ten. J is TRBJ1-3 and V is TRBV6-5; no clear D gene. The ends were cut back, 5 bases at V and 6 bases at J, with 11 bases in the middle. Germline CDR1 is MNHEY and CDR2 is SVGAGI. The CDR3 totals 13 residues. The CDR3 loop is CASSPRGLNTIYF. The DNA of the CDR3 is TGTGCCAGCAGTCCCCGCGGCTTAAACACCATATATTTT.

The gene calls are TRBV30 and TRBJ1-2; 7 nucleotides align to TRBD1. CDR1 is GTSNPN, CDR2 SVGIG, per germline (reference sequence). V lost 5 bases, J lost 4 bases, and 7 bases stayed unmatched. This CDR3 contains 13 residues. The DNA for the CDR3 is TGTGCCTGGGTGACAGGGAACGGCTATGGCTACACCTTC. Residues: CAWVTGNGYGYTF.